One TCR beta chain is described in this entry. The CDR3 has 13 amino acids. Trimming stripped 5 bases from V and 4 bases from J, with 11 bases between. Germline CDR1 and CDR2: SGHTA and FQGNSA. Within Nashville, Tennessee resided all donors, each a Caucasian adult. Division of CD4+ cells produced a CD45RA+ naive subset and a CD45RA-negative memory subset. The data derive from a study of shared clonotypes between healthy human individuals. Generated by immunoSEQ multiplex PCR, the TCRdb table keeps only in-frame clones and is missing some. The sample lists around 2.1 million clones, about 94% occurring once.

The V gene is TRBV7-2, the J gene TRBJ1-2; no clear D gene. Source material: naive CD4+ T cells sorted from blood. This sample's subset: CD45RA+ positively selected. The receptor comes from a man younger than 35 in good health. Here the CDR3 reads CASSTGVLYGYTF. DNA of the CDR3: TGTGCCAGCAGCACCGGGGTCCTCTATGGCTACACCTTC.